Here is one T cell receptor (beta chain) with its context. These data are taken from a study of blood T cell repertoires in COVID-19. Assay used: immunoSEQ multiplex PCR; TCRdb lists only in-frame clones, some missing. The sample lists hundreds of thousands of clones, 85% occurring once. Sequencing input: peripheral blood. This sequence originates from a woman younger than 30 with acute or convalescent COVID-19.

The CDR3 region has the DNA TGTGCCAGCAGCCCCCCCGGGACAGGGGATTCACCCCTCCACTTT. Amino acids: CASSPPGTGDSPLHF. The chain carries TRBV9 and TRBJ1-6; 10 bases are a match to TRBD1. The CDR3 is 15 amino acids. CDR1 is SGDLS and CDR2 is YYNGEE in the germline V gene. J gave up 8 bases and V 4 bases, and 6 bases lay outside the gene matches.